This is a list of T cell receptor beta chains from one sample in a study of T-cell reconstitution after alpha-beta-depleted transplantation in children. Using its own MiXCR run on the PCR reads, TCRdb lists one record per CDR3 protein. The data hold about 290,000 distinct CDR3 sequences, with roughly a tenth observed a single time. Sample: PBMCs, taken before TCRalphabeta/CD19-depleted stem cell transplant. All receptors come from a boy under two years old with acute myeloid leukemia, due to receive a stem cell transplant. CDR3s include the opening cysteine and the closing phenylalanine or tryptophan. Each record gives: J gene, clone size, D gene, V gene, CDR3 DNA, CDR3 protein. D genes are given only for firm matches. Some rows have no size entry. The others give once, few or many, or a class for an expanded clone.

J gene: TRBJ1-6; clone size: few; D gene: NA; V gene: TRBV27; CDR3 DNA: TGTGCCAGCAGTTTCGAGGGGGACGGTAGTAAATCACCCCTCCACTTT; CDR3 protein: CASSFEGDGSKSPLHF
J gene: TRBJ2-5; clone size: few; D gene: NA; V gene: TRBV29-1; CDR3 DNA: TGCAGCGTTGACCAAGAGACCCAGTACTTC; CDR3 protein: CSVDQETQYF
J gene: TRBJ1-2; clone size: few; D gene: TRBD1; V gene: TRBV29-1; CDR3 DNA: TGCAGCGTCGTCAGGGGGAACTATGGCTACACCTTC; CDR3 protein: CSVVRGNYGYTF
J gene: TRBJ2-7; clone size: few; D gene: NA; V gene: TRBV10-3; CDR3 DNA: TGTGCCATCAGTGTGGGGGGAGCCTCCTACGAGCAGTACTTC; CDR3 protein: CAISVGGASYEQYF
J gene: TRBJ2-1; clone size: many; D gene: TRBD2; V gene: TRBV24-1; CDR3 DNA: TGTGCCACCAGTGATCTGAGCGGGGCCAACTACAATGAGCAGTTCTTC; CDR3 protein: CATSDLSGANYNEQFF
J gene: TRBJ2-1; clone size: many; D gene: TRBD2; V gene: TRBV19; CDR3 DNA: TGTGCCAGTAGTATCTGGCGGGAGAATCCCCAGCAGTTCTTC; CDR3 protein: CASSIWRENPQQFF
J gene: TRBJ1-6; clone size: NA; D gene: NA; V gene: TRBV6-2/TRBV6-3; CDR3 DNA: TGTGCCAGCAGTTACCTAAGCCCCCAGGTCCAAATCCTGGGGAATTCACCCCTCCACTTT; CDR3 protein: CASSYLSPQVQILGNSPLHF
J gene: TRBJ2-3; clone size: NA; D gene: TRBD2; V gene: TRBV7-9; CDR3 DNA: TGTGCCAGCAGCTTACCCCAGATCGGGAGGGATACGCAGTATTTT; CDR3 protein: CASSLPQIGRDTQYF
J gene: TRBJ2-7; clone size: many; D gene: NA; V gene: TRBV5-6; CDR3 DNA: TGTGCCAGCAGCTTGGTTGGGGGTTTATCCTACGAGCAGTACTTC; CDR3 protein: CASSLVGGLSYEQYF
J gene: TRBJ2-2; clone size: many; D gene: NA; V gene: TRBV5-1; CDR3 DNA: TGCGCCAGCAGCTTGGCCTGGGACCCCCAGACGAACACCGGGGAGCTGTTTTTT; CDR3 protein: CASSLAWDPQTNTGELFF
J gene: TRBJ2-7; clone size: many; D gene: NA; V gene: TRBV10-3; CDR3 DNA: TGTGCCATCAGTTCTCAGGGGTACGAGCAGTACTTC; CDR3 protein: CAISSQGYEQYF
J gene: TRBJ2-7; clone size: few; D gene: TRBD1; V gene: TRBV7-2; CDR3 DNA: TGTGCCAGCAGCTACAGGGGTCGCGACCCCTACGAGCAGTACTTC; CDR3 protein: CASSYRGRDPYEQYF
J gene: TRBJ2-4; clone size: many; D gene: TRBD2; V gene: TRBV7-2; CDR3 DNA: TGTGCCAGCAGCTTAGCCTCTAGCGGGAAAAACATTCAGTACTTC; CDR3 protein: CASSLASSGKNIQYF
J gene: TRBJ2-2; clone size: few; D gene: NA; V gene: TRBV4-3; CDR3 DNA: TGCGCCAGCAGCCAAGAAAGGGGGTCGGACACCGGGGAGCTGTTTTTT; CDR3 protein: CASSQERGSDTGELFF
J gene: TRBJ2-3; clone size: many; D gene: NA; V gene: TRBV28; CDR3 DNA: TGTGCCAGCAGTCCGTGGGCGCGCACAGATACGCAGTATTTT; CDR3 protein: CASSPWARTDTQYF
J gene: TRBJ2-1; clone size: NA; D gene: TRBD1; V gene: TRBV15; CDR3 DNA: TGTGCCACCAGCGGCCGGGGACAGCAATACAATGAGCAGTTCTTC; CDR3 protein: CATSGRGQQYNEQFF
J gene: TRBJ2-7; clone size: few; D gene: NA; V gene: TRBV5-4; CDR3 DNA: TGTGCCACTTACAGGTTGGGGACCTACGAGCAGTACTTC; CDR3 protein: CATYRLGTYEQYF
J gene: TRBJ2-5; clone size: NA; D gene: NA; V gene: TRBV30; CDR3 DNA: TGTGCCTGGAGGGGGGTTCAGGAGACCCAGTACTTC; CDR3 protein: CAWRGVQETQYF
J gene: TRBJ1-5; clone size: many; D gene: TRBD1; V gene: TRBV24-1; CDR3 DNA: TGTGCCACCTCAGCCGGGACAGGGAGTAATCAGCCCCAGCATTTT; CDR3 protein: CATSAGTGSNQPQHF
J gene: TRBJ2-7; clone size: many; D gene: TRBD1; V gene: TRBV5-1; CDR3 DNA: TGCGCCAGCAGCTCGACAGGGGGCTCCTACGAGCAGTACTTC; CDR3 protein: CASSSTGGSYEQYF
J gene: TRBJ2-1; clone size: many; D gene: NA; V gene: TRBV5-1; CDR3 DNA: TGCGCCAGCAGCTTGGTAGGGGGACTGAACAATGAGCAGTTCTTC; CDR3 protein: CASSLVGGLNNEQFF
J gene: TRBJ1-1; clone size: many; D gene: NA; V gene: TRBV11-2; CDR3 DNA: TGTGCCAGCAGCCCTGGGACCCATGGTGAAGCTTTCTTT; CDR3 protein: CASSPGTHGEAFF
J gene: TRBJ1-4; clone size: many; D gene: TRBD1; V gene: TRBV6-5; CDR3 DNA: TGTGCCAGCAGTTACTTCCCGGGACAGGGTACCGGCGAAAAACTGTTTTTT; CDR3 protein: CASSYFPGQGTGEKLFF
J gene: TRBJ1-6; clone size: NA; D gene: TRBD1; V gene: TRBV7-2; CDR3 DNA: TGTGCCAGCAGCCCCGACAGGGTCAGATCACCCCTCCACTTT; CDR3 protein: CASSPDRVRSPLHF
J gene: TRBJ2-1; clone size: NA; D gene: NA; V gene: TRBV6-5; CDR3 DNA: TGTGCCAGCAGTTACGGGGGGCCCTCTTACAATGAGCAGTTCTTC; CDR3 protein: CASSYGGPSYNEQFF
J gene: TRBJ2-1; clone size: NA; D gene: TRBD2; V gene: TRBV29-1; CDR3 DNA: TGCAGCGTTGACGTAGCGGGGAACGGCAATGAGCAGTTCTTC; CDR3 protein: CSVDVAGNGNEQFF
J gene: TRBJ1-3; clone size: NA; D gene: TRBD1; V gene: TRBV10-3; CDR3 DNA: TGTGCCATCTCACCGGGACAGGGAACGAACACCATATATTTT; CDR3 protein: CAISPGQGTNTIYF
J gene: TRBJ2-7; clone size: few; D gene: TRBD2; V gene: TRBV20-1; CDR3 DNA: TGCAGTGCTAGACATCTAGCGGGTGAGCAGTACTTC; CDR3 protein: CSARHLAGEQYF
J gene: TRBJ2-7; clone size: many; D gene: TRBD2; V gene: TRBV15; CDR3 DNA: TGTGCCACCAGCAGAGATCTAACGACTAGCCTTAGCGGGCCGATCTACGAGCAGTACTTC; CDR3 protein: CATSRDLTTSLSGPIYEQYF
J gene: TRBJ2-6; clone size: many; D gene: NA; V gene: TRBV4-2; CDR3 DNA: TGTGCCAGCAGCCCAGACAGCCTCCACTCTGGGGCCAACGTCCTGACTTTC; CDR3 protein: CASSPDSLHSGANVLTF
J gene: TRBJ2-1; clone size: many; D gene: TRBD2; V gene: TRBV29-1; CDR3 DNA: TGCAGCGTTGGAAAGACTAGCGGGACGGGCGGTGAGCAGTTCTTC; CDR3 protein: CSVGKTSGTGGEQFF
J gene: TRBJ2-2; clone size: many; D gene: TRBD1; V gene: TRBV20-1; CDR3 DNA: TGCAGTGTTAGAACCTGGACAGGGCTGAACACCGGGGAGCTGTTTTTT; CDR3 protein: CSVRTWTGLNTGELFF
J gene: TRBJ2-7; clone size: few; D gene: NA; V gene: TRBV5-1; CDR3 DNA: TGCGCCAGCAGCTTGGATAAGGCAGGGGTTGGCGAGCAGTACTTC; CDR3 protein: CASSLDKAGVGEQYF
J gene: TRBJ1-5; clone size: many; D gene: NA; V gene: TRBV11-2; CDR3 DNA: TGTGCCAGCAGCTTAGCTGGCAGCAACAATCAGCCCCAGCATTTT; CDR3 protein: CASSLAGSNNQPQHF
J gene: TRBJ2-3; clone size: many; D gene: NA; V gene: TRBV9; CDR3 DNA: TGTGCCAGCAGCCCCGGGGGACAGCCTAACACAGATACGCAGTATTTT; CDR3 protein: CASSPGGQPNTDTQYF